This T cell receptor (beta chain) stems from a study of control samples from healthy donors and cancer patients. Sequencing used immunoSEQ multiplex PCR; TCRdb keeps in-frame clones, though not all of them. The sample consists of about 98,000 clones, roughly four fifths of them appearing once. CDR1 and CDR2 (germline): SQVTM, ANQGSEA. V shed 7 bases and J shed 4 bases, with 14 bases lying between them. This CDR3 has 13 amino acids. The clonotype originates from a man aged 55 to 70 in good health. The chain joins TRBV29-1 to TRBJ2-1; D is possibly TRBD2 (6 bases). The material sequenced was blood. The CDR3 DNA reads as TGCAGCGGGCATATGACTAGTTACAATGAGCAGTTCTTC. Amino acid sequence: CSGHMTSYNEQFF.